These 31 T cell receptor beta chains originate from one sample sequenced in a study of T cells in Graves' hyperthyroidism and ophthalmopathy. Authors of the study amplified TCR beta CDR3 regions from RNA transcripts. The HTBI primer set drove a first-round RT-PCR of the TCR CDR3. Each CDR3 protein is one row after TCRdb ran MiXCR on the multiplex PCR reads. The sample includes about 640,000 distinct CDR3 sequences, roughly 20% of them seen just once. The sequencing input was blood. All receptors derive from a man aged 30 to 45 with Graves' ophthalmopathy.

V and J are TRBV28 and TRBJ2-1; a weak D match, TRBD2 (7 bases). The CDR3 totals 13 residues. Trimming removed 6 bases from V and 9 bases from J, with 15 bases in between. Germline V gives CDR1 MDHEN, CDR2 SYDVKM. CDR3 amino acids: CASRWGGLREQFF. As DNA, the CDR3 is TGTGCCAGCAGGTGGGGGGGGCTACGTGAGCAGTTCTTC.

The CDR3 reads CASSVRASGTGELFF. The CDR3 DNA reads TGTGCCAGCAGCGTCAGGGCTAGCGGGACCGGGGAGCTGTTTTTT. The chain links TRBV27 to TRBJ2-2; 8 bases match TRBD2. Trimming at V came to 6 bases and at J to 5 bases, leaving 8 bases not matched to a gene. CDR3 size: 15 residues. Looked up from germline, CDR1 is MNHEY and CDR2 is SMNVEV (reference sequence).

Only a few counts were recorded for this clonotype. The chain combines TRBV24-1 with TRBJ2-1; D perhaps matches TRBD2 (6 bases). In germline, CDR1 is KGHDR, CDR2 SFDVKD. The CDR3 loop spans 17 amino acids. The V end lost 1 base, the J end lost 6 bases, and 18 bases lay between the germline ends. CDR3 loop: CATSDFKAAGSPNEQFF. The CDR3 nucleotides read TGTGCCACCAGTGATTTTAAGGCTGCGGGATCCCCCAATGAGCAGTTCTTC.

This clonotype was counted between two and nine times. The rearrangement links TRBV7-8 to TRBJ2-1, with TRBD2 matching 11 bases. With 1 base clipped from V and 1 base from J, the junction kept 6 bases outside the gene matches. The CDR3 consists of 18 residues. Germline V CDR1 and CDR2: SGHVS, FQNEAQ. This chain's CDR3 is CASSLGLAGLISYNEQFF. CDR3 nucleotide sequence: TGTGCCAGCAGCTTAGGACTAGCGGGACTCATATCCTACAATGAGCAGTTCTTC.

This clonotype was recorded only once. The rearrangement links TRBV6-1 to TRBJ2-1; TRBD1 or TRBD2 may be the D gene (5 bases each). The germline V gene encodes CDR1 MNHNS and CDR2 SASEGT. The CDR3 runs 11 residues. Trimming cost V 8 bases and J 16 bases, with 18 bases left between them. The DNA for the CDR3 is TGTGCCAGCTCCCTTAGGGGAGAACATTTCTTC. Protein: CASSLRGEHFF.

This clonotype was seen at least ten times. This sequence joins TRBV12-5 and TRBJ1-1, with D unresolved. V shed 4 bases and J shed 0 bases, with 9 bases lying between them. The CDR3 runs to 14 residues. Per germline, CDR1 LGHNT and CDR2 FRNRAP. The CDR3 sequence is CASGSSGLNTEAFF. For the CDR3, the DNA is TGTGCTAGTGGTTCGAGTGGGCTGAACACTGAAGCTTTCTTT.

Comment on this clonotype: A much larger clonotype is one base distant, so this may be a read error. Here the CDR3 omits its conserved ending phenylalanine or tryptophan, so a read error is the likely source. CDR3 protein: CSARDRLSTTDTQYY. DNA of the CDR3: TGCAGTGCTAGAGACCGACTGTCTACCACAGATACGCAGTATTAT. The rearrangement joins TRBV20-1 to TRBJ2-3; unclear D gene. From germline, CDR1 is DFQATT and CDR2 SNEGSKA (reference sequence). V lost 0 bases and J 2 bases, leaving 12 bases between the germline ends. The CDR3 loop spans 15 amino acids.

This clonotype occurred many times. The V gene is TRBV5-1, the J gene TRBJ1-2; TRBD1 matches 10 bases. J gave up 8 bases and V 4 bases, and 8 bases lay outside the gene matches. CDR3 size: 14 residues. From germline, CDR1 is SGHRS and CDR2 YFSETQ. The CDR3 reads CASSHSGTGDGYTF. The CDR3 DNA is TGCGCCAGCAGCCACTCCGGGACAGGGGACGGCTACACCTTC. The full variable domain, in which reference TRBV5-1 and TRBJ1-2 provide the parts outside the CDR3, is KAGVTQTPRYLIKTRGQQVTLSCSPISGHRSVSWYQQTPGQGLQFLFEYFSETQRNKGNFPGRFSGRQFSNSRSEMNVSTLELGDSALYLCASSHSGTGDGYTFGSGTRLTVV.

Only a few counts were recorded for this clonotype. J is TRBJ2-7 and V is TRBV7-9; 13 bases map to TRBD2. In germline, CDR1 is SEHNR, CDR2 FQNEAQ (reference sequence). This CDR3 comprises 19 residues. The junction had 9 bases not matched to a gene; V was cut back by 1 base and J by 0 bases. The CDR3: CASSLGEGTSGTLSYEQYF. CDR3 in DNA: TGTGCCAGCAGCTTAGGGGAGGGGACTAGCGGGACCCTCTCCTACGAGCAGTACTTC.

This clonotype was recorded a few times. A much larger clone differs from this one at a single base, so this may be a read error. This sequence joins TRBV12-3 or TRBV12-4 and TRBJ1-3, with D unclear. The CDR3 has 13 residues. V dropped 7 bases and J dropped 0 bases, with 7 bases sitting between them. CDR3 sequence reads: CASTLNSGNTIYF. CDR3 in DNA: TGTGCCAGCACCCTTAACTCTGGAAACACCATATATTTT.

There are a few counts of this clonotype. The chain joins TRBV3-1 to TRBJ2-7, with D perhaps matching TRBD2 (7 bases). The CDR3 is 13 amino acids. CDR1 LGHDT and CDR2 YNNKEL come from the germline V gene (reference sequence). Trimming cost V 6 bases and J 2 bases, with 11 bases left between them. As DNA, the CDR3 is TGTGCCAGCAGGGGGGGGCCCACCTACGAGCAGTACTTC. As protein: CASRGGPTYEQYF.

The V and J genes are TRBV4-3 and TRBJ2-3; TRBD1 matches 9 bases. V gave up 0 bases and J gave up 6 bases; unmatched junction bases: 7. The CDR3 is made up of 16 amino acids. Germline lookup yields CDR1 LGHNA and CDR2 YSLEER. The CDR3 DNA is TGCGCCAGCAGCCAAGATAGGGGACAGGGAATGGATACGCAGTATTTT. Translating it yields CASSQDRGQGMDTQYF.

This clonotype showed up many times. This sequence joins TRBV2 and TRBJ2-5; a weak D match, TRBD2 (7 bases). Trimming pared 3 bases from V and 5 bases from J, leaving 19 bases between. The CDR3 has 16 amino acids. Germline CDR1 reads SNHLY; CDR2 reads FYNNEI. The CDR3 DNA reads TGTGCCAGCAGTGAGCGGGGGCCGGGGGGACTTGAGACCCAGTACTTC. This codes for CASSERGPGGLETQYF.

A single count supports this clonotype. CDR3 residues: CASSYGQGASNEQFF. CDR3 coding DNA: TGTGCCAGTAGCTATGGACAGGGGGCTAGTAATGAGCAGTTCTTC. The chain couples TRBV19 to TRBJ2-1; 11 bases line up with TRBD1. The CDR3 runs 15 residues. The V gene end was trimmed by 6 bases and the J gene end by 7 bases; junction bases not matched to a gene: 8. Germline V gene sequence: CDR1 LNHDA, CDR2 SQIVND (reference sequence).

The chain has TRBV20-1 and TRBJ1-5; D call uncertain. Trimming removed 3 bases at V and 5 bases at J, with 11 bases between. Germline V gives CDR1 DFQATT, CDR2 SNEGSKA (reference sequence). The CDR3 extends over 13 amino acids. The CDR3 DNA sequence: TGCAGTGCTAGTGGAGTCGGGGATCAGCCCCAGCATTTT. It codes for CSASGVGDQPQHF.

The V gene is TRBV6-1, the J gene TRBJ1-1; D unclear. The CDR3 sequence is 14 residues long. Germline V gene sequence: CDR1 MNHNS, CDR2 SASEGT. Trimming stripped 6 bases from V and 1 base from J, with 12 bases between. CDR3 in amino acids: CASSPSRRNTEAFF. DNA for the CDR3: TGTGCCAGCAGCCCCTCAAGGAGGAACACTGAAGCTTTCTTT.

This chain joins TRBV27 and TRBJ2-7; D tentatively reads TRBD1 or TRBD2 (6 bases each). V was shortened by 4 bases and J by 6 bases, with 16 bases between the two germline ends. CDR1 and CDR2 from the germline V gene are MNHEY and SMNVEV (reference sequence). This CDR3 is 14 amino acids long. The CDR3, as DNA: TGTGCCAGCAGTTCCCCGGGGGCCTGGGGCGAGCAGTACTTC. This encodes CASSSPGAWGEQYF.

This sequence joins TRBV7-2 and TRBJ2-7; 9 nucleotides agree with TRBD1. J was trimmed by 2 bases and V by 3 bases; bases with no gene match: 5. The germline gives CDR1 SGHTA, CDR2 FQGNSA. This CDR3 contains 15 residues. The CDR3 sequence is CASSFDRGRTYEQYF. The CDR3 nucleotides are TGTGCCAGCAGCTTTGACAGGGGGAGAACCTACGAGCAGTACTTC. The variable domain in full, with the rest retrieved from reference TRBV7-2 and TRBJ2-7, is GAGVSQSPSNKVTEKGKDVELRCDPISGHTALYWYRQSLGQGLEFLIYFQGNSAPDKSGLPSDRFSAERTGGSVSTLTIQRTQQEDSAVYLCASSFDRGRTYEQYFGPGTRLTVT.

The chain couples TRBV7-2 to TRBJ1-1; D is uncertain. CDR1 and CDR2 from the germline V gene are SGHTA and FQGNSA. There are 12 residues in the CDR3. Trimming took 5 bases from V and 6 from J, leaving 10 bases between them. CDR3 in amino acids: CASSIDGPEAFF. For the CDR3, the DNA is TGTGCCAGCAGCATAGACGGCCCTGAAGCTTTCTTT.

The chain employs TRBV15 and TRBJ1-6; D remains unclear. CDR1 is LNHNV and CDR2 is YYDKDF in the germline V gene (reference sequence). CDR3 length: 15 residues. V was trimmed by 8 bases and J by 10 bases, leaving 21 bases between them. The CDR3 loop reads CATGLLDGFGSPLHF. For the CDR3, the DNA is TGTGCCACCGGCTTACTTGATGGGTTTGGGTCACCCCTCCACTTT. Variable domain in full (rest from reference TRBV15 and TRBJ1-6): DAMVIQNPRYQVTQFGKPVTLSCSQTLNHNVMYWYQQKSSQAPKLLFHYYDKDFNNEADTPDNFQSRRPNTSFCFLDIRSPGLGDTAMYLCATGLLDGFGSPLHFGNGTRLTVT.

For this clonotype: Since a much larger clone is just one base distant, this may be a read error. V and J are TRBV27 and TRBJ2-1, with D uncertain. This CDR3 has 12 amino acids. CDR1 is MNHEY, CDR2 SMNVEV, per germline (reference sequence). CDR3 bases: TGTGCCAGCTCTGCGGACCGCAATGGGCAGTTCTTC. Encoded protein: CASSADRNGQFF.

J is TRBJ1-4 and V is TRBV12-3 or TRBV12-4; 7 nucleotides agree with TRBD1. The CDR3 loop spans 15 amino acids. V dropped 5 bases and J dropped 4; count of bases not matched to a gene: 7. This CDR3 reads CASSDPGTVNEKLFF. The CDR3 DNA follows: TGTGCCAGCAGTGACCCCGGGACAGTTAATGAAAAACTGTTTTTT.

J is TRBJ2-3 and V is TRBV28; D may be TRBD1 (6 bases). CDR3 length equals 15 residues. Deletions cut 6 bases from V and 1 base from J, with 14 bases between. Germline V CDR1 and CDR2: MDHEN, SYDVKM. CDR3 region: CASSSDRNGTDTQYF. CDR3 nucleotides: TGTGCCAGCAGCTCCGACAGGAATGGCACAGATACGCAGTATTTT.

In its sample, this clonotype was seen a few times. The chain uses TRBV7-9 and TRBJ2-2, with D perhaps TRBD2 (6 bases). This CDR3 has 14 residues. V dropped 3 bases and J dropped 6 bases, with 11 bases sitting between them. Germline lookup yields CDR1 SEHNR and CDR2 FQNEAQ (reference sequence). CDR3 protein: CASSFAGFAGELFF. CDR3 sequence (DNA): TGTGCCAGCAGCTTCGCGGGGTTTGCCGGGGAGCTGTTTTTT.

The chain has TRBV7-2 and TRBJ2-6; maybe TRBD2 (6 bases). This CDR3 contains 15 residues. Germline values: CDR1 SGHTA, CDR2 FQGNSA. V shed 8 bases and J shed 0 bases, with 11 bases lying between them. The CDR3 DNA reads TGTGCCAGCGGGGGGTTCAACTCTGGGGCCAACGTCCTGACTTTC. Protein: CASGGFNSGANVLTF.

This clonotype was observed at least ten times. The CDR3 here is CASNNRETQYF. For the CDR3, the DNA is TGTGCCAGCAATAACAGGGAGACCCAGTACTTC. V gene TRBV2 combines with J gene TRBJ2-5; the D gene is possibly TRBD1 (5 bases). This CDR3 is built from 11 residues. V shed 7 bases and J shed 5 bases, with 8 bases lying between them. Germline lookup yields CDR1 SNHLY and CDR2 FYNNEI.

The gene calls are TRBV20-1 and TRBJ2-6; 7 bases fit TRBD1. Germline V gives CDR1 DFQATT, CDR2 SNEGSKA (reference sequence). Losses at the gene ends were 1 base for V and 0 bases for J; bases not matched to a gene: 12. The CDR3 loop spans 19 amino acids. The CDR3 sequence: CSARGRGHQTPSGANVLTF. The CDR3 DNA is TGCAGTGCTAGAGGTAGGGGGCATCAAACCCCCTCTGGGGCCAACGTCCTGACTTTC.

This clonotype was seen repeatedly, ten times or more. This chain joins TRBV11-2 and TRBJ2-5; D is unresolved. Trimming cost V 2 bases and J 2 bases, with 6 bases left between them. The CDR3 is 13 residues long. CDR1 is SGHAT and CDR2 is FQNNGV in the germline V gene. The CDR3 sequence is CASSLRPQETQYF. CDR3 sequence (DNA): TGTGCCAGCAGCTTACGCCCACAAGAGACCCAGTACTTC.

CDR3 sequence: CASSLRTLDSGNTIYF. The CDR3 DNA follows: TGTGCCAGCAGCTTAAGGACTCTAGACTCTGGAAACACCATATATTTT. The rearrangement links TRBV7-8 to TRBJ1-3; D is ambiguous. The germline V and J ends were trimmed by 2 bases and 0 bases, with 11 bases remaining between them. The CDR3 has 16 amino acids. The germline CDR1 and CDR2 sequences are SGHVS and FQNEAQ.

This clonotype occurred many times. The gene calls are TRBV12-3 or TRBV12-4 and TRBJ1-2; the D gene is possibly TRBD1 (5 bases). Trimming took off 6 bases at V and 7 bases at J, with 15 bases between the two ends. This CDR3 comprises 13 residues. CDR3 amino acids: CASSHGTAGGYTF. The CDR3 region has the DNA TGTGCCAGCAGCCACGGGACGGCCGGTGGCTACACCTTC.

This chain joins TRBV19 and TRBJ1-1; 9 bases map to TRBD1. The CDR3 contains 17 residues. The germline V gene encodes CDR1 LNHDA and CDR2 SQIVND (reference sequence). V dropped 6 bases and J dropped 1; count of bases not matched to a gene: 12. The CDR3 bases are TGTGCCAGTAGCCCCATATCCTACAGGGGGCCGAACACTGAAGCTTTCTTT. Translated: CASSPISYRGPNTEAFF.